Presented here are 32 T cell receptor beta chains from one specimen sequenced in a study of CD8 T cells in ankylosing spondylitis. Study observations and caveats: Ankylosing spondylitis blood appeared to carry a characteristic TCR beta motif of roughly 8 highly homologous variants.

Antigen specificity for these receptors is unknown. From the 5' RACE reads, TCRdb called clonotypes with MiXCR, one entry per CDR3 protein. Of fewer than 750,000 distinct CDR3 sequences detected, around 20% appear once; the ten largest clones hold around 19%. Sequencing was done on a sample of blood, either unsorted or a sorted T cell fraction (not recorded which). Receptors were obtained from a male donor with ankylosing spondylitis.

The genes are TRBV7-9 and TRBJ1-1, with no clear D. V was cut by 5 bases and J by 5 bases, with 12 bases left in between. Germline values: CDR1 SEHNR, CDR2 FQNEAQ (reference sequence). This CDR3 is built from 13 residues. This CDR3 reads CASSLLDPTEAFF. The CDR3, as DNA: TGTGCCAGCAGCCTCCTCGACCCGACTGAAGCTTTCTTT.

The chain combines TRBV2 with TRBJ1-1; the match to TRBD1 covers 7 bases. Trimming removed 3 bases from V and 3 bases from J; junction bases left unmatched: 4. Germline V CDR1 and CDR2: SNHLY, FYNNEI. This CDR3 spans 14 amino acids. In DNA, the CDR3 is TGTGCCAGCAGTGAGGGACAGCGATACACTGAAGCTTTCTTT. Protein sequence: CASSEGQRYTEAFF.

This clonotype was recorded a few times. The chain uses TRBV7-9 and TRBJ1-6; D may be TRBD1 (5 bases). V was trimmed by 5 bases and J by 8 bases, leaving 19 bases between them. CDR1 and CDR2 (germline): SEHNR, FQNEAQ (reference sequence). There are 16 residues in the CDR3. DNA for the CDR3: TGTGCCAGCAGCCCCGGCGCTGACAGTGGGGATTCACCCCTCCACTTT. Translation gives CASSPGADSGDSPLHF. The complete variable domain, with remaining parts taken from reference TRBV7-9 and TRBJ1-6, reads DTGVSQNPRHKITKRGQNVTFRCDPISEHNRLYWYRQTLGQGPEFLTYFQNEAQLEKSRLLSDRFSAERPKGSFSTLEIQRTEQGDSAMYLCASSPGADSGDSPLHFGNGTRLTVT.

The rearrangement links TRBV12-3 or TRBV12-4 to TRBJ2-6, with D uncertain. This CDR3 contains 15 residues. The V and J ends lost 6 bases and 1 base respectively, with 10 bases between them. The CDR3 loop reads CASRRGPSGANVLTF. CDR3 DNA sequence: TGTGCCAGCAGAAGAGGTCCGTCTGGGGCCAACGTCCTGACTTTC.

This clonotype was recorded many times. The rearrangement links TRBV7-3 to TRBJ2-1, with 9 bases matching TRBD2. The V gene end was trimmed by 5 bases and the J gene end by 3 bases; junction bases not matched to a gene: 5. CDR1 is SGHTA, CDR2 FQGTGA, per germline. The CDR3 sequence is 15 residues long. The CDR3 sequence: CASSTLAGVYNEQFF. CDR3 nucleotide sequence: TGTGCCAGCAGCACATTAGCGGGAGTCTACAATGAGCAGTTCTTC.

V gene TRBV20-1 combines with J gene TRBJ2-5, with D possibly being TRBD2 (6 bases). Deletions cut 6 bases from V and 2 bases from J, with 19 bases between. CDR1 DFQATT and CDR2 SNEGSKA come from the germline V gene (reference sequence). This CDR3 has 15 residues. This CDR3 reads CSALGARELQETQYF. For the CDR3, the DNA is TGCAGTGCCCTCGGCGCGCGGGAACTGCAAGAGACCCAGTACTTC.

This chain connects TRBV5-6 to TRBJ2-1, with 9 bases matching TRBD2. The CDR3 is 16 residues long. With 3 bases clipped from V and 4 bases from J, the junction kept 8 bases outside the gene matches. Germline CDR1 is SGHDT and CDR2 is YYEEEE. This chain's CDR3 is CASSSPAGGVYNEQFF. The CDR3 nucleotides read TGTGCCAGCAGCTCGCCTGCGGGAGGGGTGTACAATGAGCAGTTCTTC.

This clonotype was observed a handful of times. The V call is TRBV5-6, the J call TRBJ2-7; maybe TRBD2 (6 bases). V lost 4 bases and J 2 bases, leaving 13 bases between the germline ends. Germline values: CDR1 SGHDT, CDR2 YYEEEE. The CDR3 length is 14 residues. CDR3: CASSIGTGAYEQYF. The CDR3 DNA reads TGTGCCAGCAGCATCGGGACTGGAGCCTACGAGCAGTACTTC.

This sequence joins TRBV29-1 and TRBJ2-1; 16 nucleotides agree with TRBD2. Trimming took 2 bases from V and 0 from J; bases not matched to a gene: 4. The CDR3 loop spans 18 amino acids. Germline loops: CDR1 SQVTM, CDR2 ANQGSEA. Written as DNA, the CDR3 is TGCAGCGTTGAACGGGGACTAGCGGGGGGGAGCTCCTACAATGAGCAGTTCTTC. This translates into CSVERGLAGGSSYNEQFF.

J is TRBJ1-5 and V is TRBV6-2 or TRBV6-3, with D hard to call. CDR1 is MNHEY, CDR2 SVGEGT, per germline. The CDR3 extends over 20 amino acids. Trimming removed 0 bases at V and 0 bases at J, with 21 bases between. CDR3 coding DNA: TGTGCCAGCAGTTACTCGTTGCAGCTGACCACTTTCAATAGCAATCAGCCCCAGCATTTT. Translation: CASSYSLQLTTFNSNQPQHF.

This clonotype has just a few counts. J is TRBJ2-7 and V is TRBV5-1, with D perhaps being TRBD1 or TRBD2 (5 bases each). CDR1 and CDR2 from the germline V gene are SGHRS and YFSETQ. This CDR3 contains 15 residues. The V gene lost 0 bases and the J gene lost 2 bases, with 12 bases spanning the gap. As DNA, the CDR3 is TGCGCCAGCAGCTTGGCCGGGACCCAACCCTACGAGCAGTACTTC. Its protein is CASSLAGTQPYEQYF.

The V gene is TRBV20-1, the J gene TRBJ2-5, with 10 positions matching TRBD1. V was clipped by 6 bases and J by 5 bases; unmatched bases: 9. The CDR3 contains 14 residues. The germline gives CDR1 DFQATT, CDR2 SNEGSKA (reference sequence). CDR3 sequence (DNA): TGCAGTGCGCCGGACAGGGGGACCTGGGAGACCCAGTACTTC. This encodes CSAPDRGTWETQYF.

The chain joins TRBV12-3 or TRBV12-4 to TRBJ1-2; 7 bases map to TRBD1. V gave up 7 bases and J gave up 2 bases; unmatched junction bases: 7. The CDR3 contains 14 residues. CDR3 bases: TGTGCCAGCACCCAGGGGACAGTCAACTATGGCTACACCTTC. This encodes CASTQGTVNYGYTF.

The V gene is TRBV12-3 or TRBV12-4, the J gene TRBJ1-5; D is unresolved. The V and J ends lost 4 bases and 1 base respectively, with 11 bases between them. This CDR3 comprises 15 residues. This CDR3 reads CASSSRTQSNQPQHF. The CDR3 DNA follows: TGTGCCAGCAGTTCCCGGACTCAGAGCAATCAGCCCCAGCATTTT.

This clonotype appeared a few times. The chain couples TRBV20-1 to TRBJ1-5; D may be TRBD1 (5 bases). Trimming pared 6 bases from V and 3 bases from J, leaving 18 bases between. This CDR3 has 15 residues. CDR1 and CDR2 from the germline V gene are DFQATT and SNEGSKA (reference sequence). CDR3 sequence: CSAPLSGRVNQPQHF. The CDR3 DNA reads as TGCAGTGCCCCCCTCAGCGGCAGGGTCAATCAGCCCCAGCATTTT.

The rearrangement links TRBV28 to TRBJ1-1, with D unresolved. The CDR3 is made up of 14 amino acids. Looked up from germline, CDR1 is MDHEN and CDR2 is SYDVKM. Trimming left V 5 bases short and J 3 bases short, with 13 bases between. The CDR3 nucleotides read TGTGCCAGCAGTCCCCGCGTTAGTTACACTGAAGCTTTCTTT. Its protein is CASSPRVSYTEAFF. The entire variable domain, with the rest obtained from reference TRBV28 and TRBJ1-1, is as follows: DVKVTQSSRYLVKRTGEKVFLECVQDMDHENMFWYRQDPGLGLRLIYFSYDVKMKEKGDIPEGYSVSREKKERFSLILESASTNQTSMYLCASSPRVSYTEAFFGQGTRLTVV.

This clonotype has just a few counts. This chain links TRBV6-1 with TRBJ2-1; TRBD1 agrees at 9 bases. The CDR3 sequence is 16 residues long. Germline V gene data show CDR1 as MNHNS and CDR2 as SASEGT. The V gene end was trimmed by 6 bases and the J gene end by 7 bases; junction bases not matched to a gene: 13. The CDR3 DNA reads TGTGCCAGCAGCCGAACGCTACAGGGGGCGCGTAATGAGCAGTTCTTC. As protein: CASSRTLQGARNEQFF.

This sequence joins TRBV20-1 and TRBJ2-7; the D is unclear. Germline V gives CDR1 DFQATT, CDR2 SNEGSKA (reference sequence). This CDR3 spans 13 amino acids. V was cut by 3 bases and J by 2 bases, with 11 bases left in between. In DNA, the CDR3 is TGCAGTGCTAGGGGATCTGTTACCTACGAGCAGTACTTC. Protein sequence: CSARGSVTYEQYF.

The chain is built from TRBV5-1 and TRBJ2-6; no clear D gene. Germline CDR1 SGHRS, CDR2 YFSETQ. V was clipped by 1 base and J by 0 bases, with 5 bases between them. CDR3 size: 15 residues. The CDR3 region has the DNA TGCGCCAGCAGCTTGACTATCTCTGGGGCCAACGTCCTGACTTTC. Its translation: CASSLTISGANVLTF.

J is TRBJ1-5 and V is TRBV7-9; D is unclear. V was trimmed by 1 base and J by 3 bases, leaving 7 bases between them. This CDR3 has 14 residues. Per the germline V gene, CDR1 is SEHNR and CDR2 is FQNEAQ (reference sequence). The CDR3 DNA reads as TGTGCCAGCAGCTTAGAGGGCTACAATCAGCCCCAGCATTTT. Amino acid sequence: CASSLEGYNQPQHF.

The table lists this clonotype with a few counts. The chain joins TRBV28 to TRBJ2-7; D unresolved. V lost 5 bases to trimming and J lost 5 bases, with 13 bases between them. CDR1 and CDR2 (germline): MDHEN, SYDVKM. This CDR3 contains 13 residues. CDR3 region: CASSTSWAHEQYF. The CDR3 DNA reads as TGTGCCAGCAGTACGAGCTGGGCCCACGAGCAGTACTTC.

The CDR3 region is CASSSRQGRSYNEQFF. The DNA of the CDR3 is TGTGCCAGCAGTTCGAGACAGGGCCGCTCCTACAATGAGCAGTTCTTC. The chain links TRBV6-2 or TRBV6-3 to TRBJ2-1, with 7 bases lining up with TRBD1. The CDR3 loop spans 16 amino acids. Per the germline V gene, CDR1 is MNHEY and CDR2 is SVGEGT. The trim removed 4 bases at V and 0 bases at J, leaving 6 bases unmatched.

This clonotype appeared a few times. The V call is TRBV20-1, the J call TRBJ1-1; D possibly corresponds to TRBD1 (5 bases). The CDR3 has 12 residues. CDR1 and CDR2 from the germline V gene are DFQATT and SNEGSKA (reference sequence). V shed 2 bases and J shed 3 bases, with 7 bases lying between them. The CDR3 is CSARMGDTEAFF. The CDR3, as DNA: TGCAGTGCTAGAATGGGGGACACTGAAGCTTTCTTT.

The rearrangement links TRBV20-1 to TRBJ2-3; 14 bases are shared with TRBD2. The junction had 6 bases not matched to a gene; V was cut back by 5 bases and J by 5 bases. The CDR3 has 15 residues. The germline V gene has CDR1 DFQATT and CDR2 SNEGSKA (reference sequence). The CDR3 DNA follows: TGCAGTGCTCCGGGACTAGCGGGGGCGGGAGATACGCAGTATTTT. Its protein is CSAPGLAGAGDTQYF.

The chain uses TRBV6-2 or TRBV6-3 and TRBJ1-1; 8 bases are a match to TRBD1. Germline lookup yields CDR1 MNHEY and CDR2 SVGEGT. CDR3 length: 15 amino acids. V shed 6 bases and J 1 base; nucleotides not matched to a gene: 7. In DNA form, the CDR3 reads TGTGCCAGCAGACCAGGGGACAGGCGGAACACTGAAGCTTTCTTT. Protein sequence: CASRPGDRRNTEAFF.

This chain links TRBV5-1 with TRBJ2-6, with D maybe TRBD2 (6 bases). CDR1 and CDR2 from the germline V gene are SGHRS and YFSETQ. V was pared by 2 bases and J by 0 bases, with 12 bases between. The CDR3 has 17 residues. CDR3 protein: CASSFAGGDSGANVLTF. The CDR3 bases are TGCGCCAGCAGCTTCGCCGGGGGTGACTCTGGGGCCAACGTCCTGACTTTC.

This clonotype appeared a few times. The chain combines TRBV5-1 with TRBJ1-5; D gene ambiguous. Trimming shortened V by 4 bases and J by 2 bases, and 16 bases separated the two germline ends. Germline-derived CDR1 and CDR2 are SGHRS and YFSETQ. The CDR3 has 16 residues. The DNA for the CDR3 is TGCGCCAGCAGCCCTAACCCGGGTTCGGGCAATCAGCCCCAGCATTTT. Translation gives CASSPNPGSGNQPQHF.

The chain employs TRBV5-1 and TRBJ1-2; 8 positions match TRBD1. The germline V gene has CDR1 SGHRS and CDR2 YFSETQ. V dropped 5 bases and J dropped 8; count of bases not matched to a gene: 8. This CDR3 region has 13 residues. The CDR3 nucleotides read TGCGCCAGCAGTTTGACAGGGGAAAGAGGCTACACCTTC. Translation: CASSLTGERGYTF.

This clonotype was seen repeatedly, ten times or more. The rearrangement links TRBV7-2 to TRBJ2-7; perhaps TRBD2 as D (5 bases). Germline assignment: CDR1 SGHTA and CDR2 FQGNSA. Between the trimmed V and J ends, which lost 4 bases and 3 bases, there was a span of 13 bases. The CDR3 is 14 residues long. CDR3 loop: CASSSPELVYEQYF. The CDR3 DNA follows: TGTGCCAGCAGCTCCCCCGAACTAGTCTACGAGCAGTACTTC.

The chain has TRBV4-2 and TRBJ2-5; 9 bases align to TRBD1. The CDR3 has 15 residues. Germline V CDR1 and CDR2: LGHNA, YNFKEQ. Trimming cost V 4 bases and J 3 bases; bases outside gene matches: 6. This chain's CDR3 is CASSPPGQGEETQYF. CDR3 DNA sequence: TGTGCCAGCAGCCCACCGGGACAGGGAGAAGAGACCCAGTACTTC.

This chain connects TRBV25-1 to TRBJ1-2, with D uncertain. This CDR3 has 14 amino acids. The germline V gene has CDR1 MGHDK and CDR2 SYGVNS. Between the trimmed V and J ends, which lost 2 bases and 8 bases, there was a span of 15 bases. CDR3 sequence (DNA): TGTGCCAGCAGTGAAGGGCAGCCGGTGGGGGGCTACACCTTC. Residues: CASSEGQPVGGYTF.

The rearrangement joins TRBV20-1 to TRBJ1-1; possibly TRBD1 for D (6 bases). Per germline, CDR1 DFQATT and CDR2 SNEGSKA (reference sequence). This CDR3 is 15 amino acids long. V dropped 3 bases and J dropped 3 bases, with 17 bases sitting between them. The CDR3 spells CSARTPEGGDTEAFF. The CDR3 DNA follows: TGCAGTGCTAGGACACCAGAGGGGGGGGACACTGAAGCTTTCTTT.